Below, one T cell receptor (beta chain) is given with its context. The method was immunoSEQ multiplex PCR; TCRdb's version includes in-frame clones alone and lacks a portion of them. Of roughly 120,000 clones listed, 92% are singletons. This record comes from a study of siplizumab effects on memory and regulatory T cells. V lost 4 bases, J lost 5 bases, and 8 bases stayed unmatched. Per the germline V gene, CDR1 is MNHNS and CDR2 is SASEGT. CDR3 size: 15 residues. This chain connects TRBV6-1 to TRBJ1-1, with 9 positions matching TRBD1. The receptor comes from a human donor in good health. Sequencing was carried out using Tregs sorted from blood. This CDR3 reads CASSVRDRVGTEAFF. The CDR3 DNA is TGTGCCAGCAGTGTCCGGGACAGGGTGGGGACTGAAGCTTTCTTT.